The clone carrying this TCR beta chain was found a few times. Its antigen is currently unknown. These data originate in a study of identical twins. Study-wide findings and caveats: Within twin pairs, the out-of-frame alpha sequences they shared showed excess low generation probability.

With template switching, a universal primer site was added, and the cDNA carried unique molecular identifiers. One entry per CDR3 protein, called by TCRdb with MiXCR from the 5' RACE reads. Of fewer than 500,000 distinct CDR3 sequences listed, roughly an eighth are singletons. Trimming cost V 5 bases and J 7 bases; bases outside gene matches: 14. This CDR3 spans 17 amino acids. In germline, CDR1 is MNHEY, CDR2 SVGEGT. The data were also submitted as part of a second study, on yellow fever vaccine responses in identical twins. As that report states: Reportedly, twins showed a vaccine T cell response that looked partly convergent and partly personalized.

V and J are TRBV6-2 or TRBV6-3 and TRBJ2-1, with 10 bases aligning to TRBD2. The specimen was CD4+ T cells sorted from blood. The receptor was derived from a woman younger than 35 in good health. As DNA, the CDR3 is TGTGCCAGCAGTCAACCCTTGGGCCTAGCGGGAGTGAATGAGCAGTTCTTC. Its protein product is CASSQPLGLAGVNEQFF.